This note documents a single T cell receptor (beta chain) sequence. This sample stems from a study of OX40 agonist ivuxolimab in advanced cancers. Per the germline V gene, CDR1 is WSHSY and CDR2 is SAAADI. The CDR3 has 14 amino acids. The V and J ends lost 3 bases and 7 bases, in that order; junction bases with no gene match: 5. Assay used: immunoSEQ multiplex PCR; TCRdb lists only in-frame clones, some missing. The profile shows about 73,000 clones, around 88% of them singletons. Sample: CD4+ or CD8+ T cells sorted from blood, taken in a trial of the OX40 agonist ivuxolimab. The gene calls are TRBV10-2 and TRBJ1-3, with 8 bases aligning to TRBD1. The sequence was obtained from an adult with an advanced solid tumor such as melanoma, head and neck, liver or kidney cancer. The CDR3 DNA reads TGCGCCAGCAGTGACGGACAGGGTATGAACACCATATATTTT. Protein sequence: CASSDGQGMNTIYF.